Below, one T cell receptor (beta chain) is given with its context. The CDR3 covers 14 residues. V was cut by 0 bases and J by 6 bases, with 11 bases left in between. CDR1 is MNHNY, CDR2 SVGAGI, per germline (reference sequence). The record originates from a study of T cell repertoires and HLA-DP antigens. Across the whole study: Alloreactive CD4+ T cells targeted HLA-DP on transduced HeLa.

The PCR primers covered 54 TRBV and 13 TRBJ segments. Clones were read by immunoSEQ multiplex PCR, and TCRdb kept only the in-frame ones, dropping some. The repertoire holds some 1,600 clones, around 76% seen once, with around 56% in the top ten. After roughly 2 weeks, CD4+ cells were restimulated 20 to 25 h with the same allogeneic DPB1. Retrovirally transduced HeLa cells with HLA-DPA1/DPB1, HLA-DM, invariant chain and CD80 served as stimulators. Untouched CD4+ T cells were isolated by negative selection, averaging 97.7% purity. This chain links TRBV6-6 with TRBJ1-2, with D perhaps TRBD1 (5 bases). What was sequenced was CD137- CD4+ T cells from cultured PBMCs. The TCR sequence derives from a man aged 50 or older in good health and CMV-seronegative. The CDR3 reads CASSYSSGFDGYTF. The CDR3 DNA is TGTGCCAGCAGTTACTCGTCAGGGTTCGATGGCTACACCTTC.